These T cell receptor beta chains were read from a single sample in a study of CD8+ T cells in alopecia areata. Measured with immunoSEQ multiplex PCR; TCRdb has only the in-frame clones, and not every one. The repertoire holds roughly 200,000 clones, with about 53% as singletons. The source material was CD8+ T cells sorted from blood, sampled at week 24, from a patient treated with tofacitinib. Source of these receptors: a human donor with alopecia areata. Each CDR3 is given with its conserved first and last residue. A D gene is named only where the DNA matches it firmly. A clone size is listed for some rows: how often the clone was seen (once, few, many), or a class if it is expanded.

V gene	CDR3 length	D gene	clone size	J gene	CDR3 DNA	CDR3 protein
TRBV27	15	NA	NA	TRBJ2-3	TGTGCCAGCAGTTTCCGGACAGCTAGCACAGATACGCAGTATTTT	CASSFRTASTDTQYF
TRBV29-1	16	NA	NA	TRBJ2-3	TGCAGCGTTGAACTTCAAGGACGGGGCAACACAGATACGCAGTATTTT	CSVELQGRGNTDTQYF
TRBV29-1	12	NA	NA	TRBJ1-2	TGCAGCGTTGATAGTGGACCCTATGGCTACACCTTC	CSVDSGPYGYTF
TRBV7-2	14	NA	NA	TRBJ1-1	TGTGCCAGCAGCTTAGGAGGCGTGAGGACTGAAGCTTTCTTT	CASSLGGVRTEAFF
TRBV14	16	NA	few	TRBJ1-5	TGTGCCAGCCGGGGAAGAGAGCCCCTTAGCAATCAGCCCCAGCATTTT	CASRGREPLSNQPQHF
TRBV30	12	NA	once	TRBJ2-1	TGTGCCTGGAGTGCAACCTACAATGAGCAGTTCTTC	CAWSATYNEQFF
TRBV27	13	NA	NA	TRBJ1-1	TGTGCCAGCAGTTTATCGACCACAGTGGGGGCCATCTTT	CASSLSTTVGAIF
TRBV4-3	14	NA	few	TRBJ1-2	TGCGCCAGCAGCCCGGCGGGGGACTACTATGGCTACACCTTC	CASSPAGDYYGYTF
TRBV29-1	12	NA	few	TRBJ2-7	TGCAGCGTAGCAAGAAGACCCTACGAGCAGTACTTC	CSVARRPYEQYF
TRBV30	13	NA	NA	TRBJ2-1	TGTGCCTGGAGTGTAACTAACTACAATGAGCAGTTCTTC	CAWSVTNYNEQFF
TRBV30	13	NA	once	TRBJ2-7	TGTGCCTGGAGTACCGGGGCCGACTACGAGCAGTACTTC	CAWSTGADYEQYF
TRBV29-1	13	NA	NA	TRBJ1-4	TGCAGCGTTGACCCCAGGGGAGATGAAAAACTGTTTTTT	CSVDPRGDEKLFF
TRBV4-3	20	NA	NA	TRBJ2-6	TGCGCCAGCAGCCAAGAAGCTCTGACAGGGAGGCTATCTGGGGCCAACGTCCTGACTTTC	CASSQEALTGRLSGANVLTF
TRBV7-2	14	TRBD1	NA	TRBJ2-2	TGTGCCAGCAGCCCAGGACAGGGAACCGGGGAGCTGTTTTTT	CASSPGQGTGELFF
TRBV29-1	12	NA	NA	TRBJ2-7	TGCAGCGTTGTTCTAGTAGGGTACGAGCAGTACTTC	CSVVLVGYEQYF
TRBV7-6	16	TRBD1	NA	TRBJ1-5	TGTGCCAGCAGCTCCCTTACAGGGGAAGCGGATCAGCCCCAGCATTTT	CASSSLTGEADQPQHF
TRBV5-6	14	NA	once	TRBJ2-1	TGTGCCAGCAGCTTGGAAGGCTGGCTAGATGAGCAGTTCTTC	CASSLEGWLDEQFF
TRBV7-8	17	NA	NA	TRBJ2-7	TGTGCCAGCAGCTACGAACACAGGTTGGGGAACTCCTACGAGCAGTACTTC	CASSYEHRLGNSYEQYF
TRBV30	14	NA	NA	TRBJ1-6	TGTGCCTGGAGTGGAGGGCGGCTCACCTCACCCCTCCACTTT	CAWSGGRLTSPLHF
TRBV29-1	11	TRBD1	NA	TRBJ1-2	TGCAGCGTATACAGGGGGCCTGGCTACACCTTC	CSVYRGPGYTF
TRBV9	15	NA	NA	TRBJ2-1	TGTGCCAGCGGGCCCGCGTGGGGCCAAGGTAATGAGCAGTTCTTC	CASGPAWGQGNEQFF
TRBV5-1	14	NA	NA	TRBJ1-1	TGCGCCAGCAGCTTGGAGGCAGGGAACACTGAAGCTTTCTTT	CASSLEAGNTEAFF
TRBV19	13	NA	once	TRBJ1-6	TGTGCCAGTAGCCCCTCGGGAGGTTCACCCCTCCACTTT	CASSPSGGSPLHF
TRBV30	11	NA	NA	TRBJ1-1	TGTGCCTGGAGTTTGGCAACTGAAGCTTTCTTT	CAWSLATEAFF
TRBV5-6	13	NA	few	TRBJ1-5	TGTGCCAGCAGCTTGGGTAGCAATCAGCCCCAGCATTTT	CASSLGSNQPQHF
TRBV15	14	TRBD2	NA	TRBJ2-1	TGTGCCACCGCCGGGCCAGCGGGGAACAATGAGCAGTTCTTC	CATAGPAGNNEQFF
TRBV27	13	NA	NA	TRBJ2-7	TGTGCCAGCAGTCCCTCAGCTAGCTACGAGCAGTACTTC	CASSPSASYEQYF
TRBV7-8	14	NA	once	TRBJ1-1	TGTGCCAGCAGCCTCAATAACCTTGGGACTGAAGCTTTCTTT	CASSLNNLGTEAFF
TRBV12-2	15	NA	NA	TRBJ1-2	TGTGCAAGTCGCTTGACAGGGGGCGCCGGTTATGGCTACACCTTC	CASRLTGGAGYGYTF
TRBV11-2	15	TRBD1	NA	TRBJ2-7	TGTGCCAGCAGCGAGACAGGGGGCTCACGCTACGAGCAGTACTTC	CASSETGGSRYEQYF
TRBV29-1	11	TRBD1	NA	TRBJ1-1	TGCAGCGCATTAACAGGGGAGGAAGCTTTCTTT	CSALTGEEAFF
TRBV6-5	16	NA	NA	TRBJ2-1	TGTGCCAGCAGTTACTCGCGACGGGGGCCGGGCTATGAGCAGTTCTTC	CASSYSRRGPGYEQFF
TRBV6-1	11	NA	NA	TRBJ1-1	TGTGCCAGCAAGGGCAGGGCAGAAGCTTTCTTT	CASKGRAEAFF
TRBV7-9	13	TRBD2	NA	TRBJ2-7	TGTGCCAGCTCCGGCGGGGGGGCCTACGAGCAGTACTTC	CASSGGGAYEQYF
TRBV29-1	20	TRBD1	NA	TRBJ1-2	TGCAGCGTCCCCGAGGGGGGACAGGGGGCTTCCAGGACCATTAACTATGGCTACACCTTC	CSVPEGGQGASRTINYGYTF
TRBV9	15	NA	few	TRBJ2-2	TGTGCCAGCAGCGGACTACAGGGAGTGACCGGGGAGCTGTTTTTT	CASSGLQGVTGELFF
TRBV27	14	NA	few	TRBJ2-2	TGTGCCAGCAGTTTATGGATGAACACCGGGGAGCTGTTTTTT	CASSLWMNTGELFF